This T cell receptor (beta chain) was observed in a study of cytomegalovirus exposure and HLA in healthy donors. The PCR ran on 60 Vbeta and 13 Jbeta primers. The assay was immunoSEQ multiplex PCR, and TCRdb's table has in-frame clones only and misses some. Of about 160,000 clones listed, 60% to 85% are singletons. CDR1 is LGHNA and CDR2 is YSLEER in the germline V gene. The CDR3 has 15 residues. This clone was seen a handful of times. The germline gene is not matched at one end of the junction; a read error may be the cause. Sequenced: PBMCs. The chain recombines TRBV4-3 with TRBJ2-6; D possibly corresponds to TRBD1 (5 bases). This sequence originates from a female donor in good health and CMV-seronegative. CDR3: CASSQDRAGANGLTF. The CDR3 DNA reads as TGCGCCAGCAGCCAAGACAGGGCTGGGGCCAACGGCCTGACTTTC.